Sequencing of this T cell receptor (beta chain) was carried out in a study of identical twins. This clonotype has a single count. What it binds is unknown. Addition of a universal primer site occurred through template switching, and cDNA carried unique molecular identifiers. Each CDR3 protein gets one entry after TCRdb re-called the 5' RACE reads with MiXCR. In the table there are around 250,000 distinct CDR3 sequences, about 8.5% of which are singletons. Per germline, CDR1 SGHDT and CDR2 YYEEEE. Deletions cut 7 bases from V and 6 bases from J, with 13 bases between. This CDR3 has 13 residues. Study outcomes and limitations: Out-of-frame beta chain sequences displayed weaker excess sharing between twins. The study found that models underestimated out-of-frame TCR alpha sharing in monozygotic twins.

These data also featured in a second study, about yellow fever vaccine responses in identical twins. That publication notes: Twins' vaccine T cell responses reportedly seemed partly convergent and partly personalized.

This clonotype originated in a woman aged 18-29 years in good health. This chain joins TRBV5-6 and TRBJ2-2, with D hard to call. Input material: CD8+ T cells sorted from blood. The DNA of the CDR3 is TGTGCCAGCGCCCCCGGGCTTGCCGGGGAGCTGTTTTTT. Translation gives CASAPGLAGELFF.